The 2 T cell receptor beta chains listed next were all sequenced from one sample in a study of T cells after somatic rescue of genetic block. The table came from immunoSEQ multiplex PCR; TCRdb's copy has only in-frame clones and leaves some out. The data hold 7,500 to 9,000 clones, with roughly 80% observed a single time. The sequenced sample consisted of peripheral blood mononuclear cells (PBMCs). Receptor source: a boy aged 10-17 years.

This clone was picked up a small number of times. V is TRBV4-2 and J is TRBJ1-1; D uncertain. The V end was cut by 1 base, the J end by 0 bases, with 6 bases between. The CDR3 has 14 residues. The germline V gene has CDR1 LGHNA and CDR2 YNFKEQ. The CDR3 spells CASSQGRLNTEAFF. The CDR3, as DNA: TGTGCCAGCAGCCAAGGGCGATTGAACACTGAAGCTTTCTTT.

The rearrangement links TRBV9 to TRBJ2-2; TRBD2 might be the D (6 bases). There are 15 residues in the CDR3. Germline V lookup: CDR1 SGDLS, CDR2 YYNGEE. V shed 6 bases and J shed 3 bases, with 15 bases lying between them. Here the CDR3 DNA reads TGTGCCAGCAAGAGGGGTGGGGAGGACACCGGGGAGCTGTTTTTT. Protein: CASKRGGEDTGELFF.